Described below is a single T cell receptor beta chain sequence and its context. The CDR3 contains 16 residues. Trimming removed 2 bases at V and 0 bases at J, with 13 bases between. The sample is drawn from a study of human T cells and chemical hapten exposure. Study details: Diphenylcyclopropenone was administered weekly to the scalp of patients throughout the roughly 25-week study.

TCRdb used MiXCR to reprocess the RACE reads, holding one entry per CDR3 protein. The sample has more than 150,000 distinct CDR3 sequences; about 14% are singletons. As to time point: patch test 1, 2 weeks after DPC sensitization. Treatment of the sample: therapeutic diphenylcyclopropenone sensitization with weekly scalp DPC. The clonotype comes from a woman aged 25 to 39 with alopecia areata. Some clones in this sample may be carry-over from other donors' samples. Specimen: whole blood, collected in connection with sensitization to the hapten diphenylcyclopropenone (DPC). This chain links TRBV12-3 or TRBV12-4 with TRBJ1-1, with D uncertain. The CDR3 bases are TGTGCCAGCAGTTTACATACGTACGGAATGAACACTGAAGCTTTCTTT. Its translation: CASSLHTYGMNTEAFF.